The entry below gives a single T cell receptor beta chain sequence along with its context. The antigen is not known. This sample was included in a study of long-term antiretroviral therapy in people with HIV. Study-wide results and caveats: Clones that had undergone expansion before ART dominated the repertoire at all time points. Compared with controls, HIV repertoires showed narrower CDR3 length ranges. From about 2003 to 2018, blood was obtained, possibly while participants received older ART regimens.

The V gene's germline CDR1 is KGHSH and CDR2 LQKENI. Trimming left V 3 bases short and J 3 bases short, with 5 bases between. This CDR3 has 13 residues. Investigators performed immunoSEQ version v3.0 at survey level. Sequencing aimed to cover roughly 40,000-50,000 T-cell genomes per sample. Produced via immunoSEQ multiplex PCR; TCRdb's table is partial and in-frame only. Counted here are 35,000 to 45,000 clones, around 83% occurring once; the ten biggest clones make up around 5.9%. The chain is built from TRBV18 and TRBJ2-2; D ambiguous. The source is a man younger than 35 with HIV. The source was unsorted PBMCs, collected 1 year after starting antiretroviral therapy. CDR3 coding DNA: TGTGCCAGCTCACCCCCGGACACCGGGGAGCTGTTTTTT. Its protein product is CASSPPDTGELFF.